This T cell receptor beta chain was sequenced during a study of blood T cell repertoires in COVID-19. Study background: COVID-19 samples from acute and convalescent phases originated in the United States, Italy and Spain.

In the study's own analysis: Cell counts per sample came from amplifying reference gene primers. The repertoire was sequenced with immunoSEQ multiplex PCR; TCRdb's copy has only in-frame clones and lacks some. Clone size and V and J calls were adopted from that table, with D and trimming inferred from the DNA. The sample has approximately 64,000 clones, about 88% seen once. Germline V lookup: CDR1 SGHTA, CDR2 FQGNSA. Trimming at V came to 5 bases and at J to 6 bases, leaving 6 bases not matched to a gene. The CDR3 consists of 16 residues. The V and J genes are TRBV7-2 and TRBJ2-2, with 13 bases fitting TRBD2. The sequenced sample was peripheral blood. This receptor was taken from a man between 70 and 80 years old with acute or convalescent COVID-19. The CDR3 protein is CASSIPGTSGAGELFF. The DNA of the CDR3 is TGTGCCAGCAGCATTCCCGGGACTAGCGGGGCCGGGGAGCTGTTTTTT.